This entry concerns a single TCR beta chain. Antigen specificity is unknown. Only in-frame clones appear in the TCRdb table, and some are missing; sequencing was by immunoSEQ multiplex PCR. The data show tens of thousands of clones, around 82% seen once. The data are from a study of a mutant IDH1 vaccine in newly diagnosed glioma. Overall study: All eight of the vaccinations patients received fell in weeks 1, 3, 5, 7, 11, 15, 19 and 23. Once 4-6 weeks had passed after radiotherapy alone, vaccination started, or it started with temozolomide cycles. The sex distribution of treated patients was 62.5% male and about 40% female, with a mean age of roughly 40 years. Prior therapy was radiotherapy, temozolomide, or both; most received both.

V lost 4 bases and J lost 3, with 9 bases in between. The CDR3 runs 13 residues. The germline CDR1 and CDR2 sequences are KGHSH and LQKENI. The time point: week 5, during vaccination. The content of each vaccine dose was 300 ug of mutant IDH1 20-mer peptide, and topical imiquimod accompanied it. The origin of this receptor is a man aged 40-55 years with glioma. Specimen: PBMCs, collected from a glioma patient whose treatment included an IDH1 peptide vaccine. This chain uses TRBV18 with TRBJ2-5; D tentatively fits TRBD1 or TRBD2 (5 bases each). The DNA of the CDR3 is TGTGCCAGCTCACTAGGGACCAAAGAGACCCAGTACTTC. This sequence encodes CASSLGTKETQYF.